A single sample is the source of the 21 T cell receptor beta chains below, sequenced in a study of CD8+CD57+ T cells in acquired aplastic anemia (dated by TCRdb to 2017 to 2018). The instrument was an Illumina HiSeq 2000. Profiling of TCR beta VDJ combinations and CDR3 sequences used genomic DNA as the template. TCRdb trimmed public reads at Q25 via fastp, called clones via MiXCR and kept in-frame beta chains. Identical CDR3 proteins give one entry, which carries the most common genes and DNA. For this sample the table gives under 250,000 distinct CDR3 sequences, of which 34% were detected only once. More than 0.95% of the sample is held by the ten biggest clonotypes. The specimen sequenced was sorted CD4+, CD8+, or CD8+CD57+ T cells (not recorded which) from PBMCs. Every receptor here comes from a human donor in good health, serving as a control.

This clonotype showed up many times. CDR3 amino acids: CASSPPAAAQETQYF. In nucleotides, the CDR3 is TGTGCCAGCAGCCCCCCGGCCGCGGCACAAGAGACCCAGTACTTC. The genes are TRBV7-2 and TRBJ2-5; D gene unclear. Germline V gene sequence: CDR1 SGHTA, CDR2 FQGNSA. There are 15 residues in the CDR3. V lost 5 bases and J lost 2, with 15 bases in between.

The chain carries TRBV9 and TRBJ2-5, with 13 nucleotides matching TRBD2. Germline values: CDR1 SGDLS, CDR2 YYNGEE. The CDR3 spans 14 residues. The V segment lost 3 bases and the J segment 5 bases; nucleotides outside the gene matches: 1. CDR3 protein: CASSGTSGGETQYF. The CDR3 DNA is TGTGCCAGCAGCGGGACTAGCGGGGGTGAGACCCAGTACTTC.

Concerning this clonotype itself: A much bigger clone sits one base away, suggesting this may be a read error. Since no conserved phenylalanine or tryptophan closes the CDR3, a read error is the likely cause. The chain recombines TRBV6-5 with TRBJ1-6, with D uncertain. The CDR3 has 13 amino acids. V dropped 5 bases and J dropped 14 bases, with 16 bases sitting between them. Germline V CDR1 and CDR2: MNHEY, SVGAGI. The CDR3 region has the DNA TGTGCCAGCAGTAACACGCAGATCAGAGCCCTCCACTCT. Its protein is CASSNTQIRALHS.

This clonotype appeared a few times. The chain uses TRBV5-4 and TRBJ2-1, with 9 nucleotides matching TRBD2. The CDR3 contains 15 residues. With V trimmed by 2 bases and J by 6 bases, 6 bases remained unmatched. CDR1 is SGHNT, CDR2 YYREEE, per germline (reference sequence). The CDR3 sequence is CASSLGTSLINEQFF. CDR3 sequence (DNA): TGTGCCAGCAGCTTAGGGACTAGCTTAATCAATGAGCAGTTCTTC.

J is TRBJ1-1 and V is TRBV10-3; possibly TRBD1 for D (6 bases). Germline lookup yields CDR1 ENHRY and CDR2 SYGVKD. The germline V and J ends were trimmed by 1 base and 10 bases, with 19 bases remaining between them. The CDR3 covers 15 residues. The CDR3 loop is CAISEWTASLRIAFF. CDR3 DNA sequence: TGTGCCATCAGTGAGTGGACAGCATCTTTAAGAATAGCTTTCTTT.

CDR3 sequence reads: CSAAERRTSGTNGNEQFF. The CDR3 nucleotides read TGCAGTGCTGCTGAACGAAGGACTAGCGGGACAAATGGAAATGAGCAGTTCTTC. The chain is built from TRBV20-1 and TRBJ2-1; 12 bases agree with TRBD2. The CDR3 is 18 residues long. With 5 bases clipped from V and 7 bases from J, the junction kept 18 bases outside the gene matches. Germline CDR1 and CDR2: DFQATT and SNEGSKA (reference sequence).

Details on this clonotype: The junction differs from germline at one of its ends, possibly a read error. The gene calls are TRBV9 and TRBJ1-3; 7 bases agree with TRBD1. Germline CDR1 is SGDLS and CDR2 is YYNGEE. This CDR3 is built from 14 residues. The CDR3: CASSATGSGNAIYF. CDR3 bases: TGTGCCAGCAGCGCGACAGGGTCTGGAAACGCCATATATTTT.

On this clonotype: This may stem from a read error, because a much larger clone lies one nucleotide away. The conserved final phenylalanine or tryptophan is absent from the CDR3, which likely points to a read error. The rearrangement uses TRBV12-3 or TRBV12-4 and TRBJ1-4; 9 bases are shared with TRBD1. This CDR3 is 14 amino acids long. Trimming removed 1 base from V and 12 bases from J; junction bases left unmatched: 6. The CDR3 loop reads CASSLGDRAVELFS. Written as DNA, the CDR3 is TGTGCCAGCAGTTTAGGGGACAGGGCCGTAGAACTGTTTTCT.

This clonotype has a count of ten or more. The chain recombines TRBV21-1 with TRBJ2-7; the table's D call of TRBD2 was not tested on the DNA. TRBV21-1 is listed as a pseudogene. The CDR3 sequence is 20 residues long. The DNA of the CDR3 is TGTGCCAGCAGTCCCGGTGGACTAGCGGGAACCCTACGCAAGAGCGTTGAGCAGTACTTC. Translating gives CASSPGGLAGTLRKSVEQYF.

This clonotype was seen a few times. An end of the junction does not agree with germline; a read error may underlie this. The chain carries TRBV12-3 or TRBV12-4 and TRBJ1-4; D remains ambiguous. This CDR3 comprises 13 residues. CDR3 sequence (DNA): TGTGCCAGCAGTCGAACCAGCGGGAGGGCCGCTTCTTTT. This gives the protein CASSRTSGRAASF.

This clonotype was detected many times. This chain links TRBV24-1 with TRBJ2-6, with D unresolved. V lost 7 bases and J lost 1, with 10 bases in between. Germline V gives CDR1 KGHDR, CDR2 SFDVKD. CDR3 length: 15 amino acids. This chain's CDR3 is CATSPGDSGANVLTF. The CDR3, as DNA: TGTGCCACCAGCCCTGGTGATTCTGGGGCCAACGTCCTGACTTTC.

V gene TRBV12-1 combines with J gene TRBJ2-7; no DNA check was done on the table's D call, TRBD2. TRBV12-1 has pseudogene status. The CDR3 extends over 15 amino acids. Here the CDR3 DNA reads TGTGCCAGCAGCGCGGACCCTAGCGTAAACTACGAGCAGTACTTC. Translated: CASSADPSVNYEQYF.

J is TRBJ2-2 and V is TRBV6-1; D perhaps matches TRBD2 (5 bases). CDR1 and CDR2 (germline): MNHNS, SASEGT. Trimming pared 5 bases from V and 9 bases from J, leaving 13 bases between. This CDR3 is built from 13 residues. CDR3 coding DNA: TGTGCCAGCAGTCCCCCCCGGACTCGGGAGCTGTTTTTT. This encodes CASSPPRTRELFF.

This clonotype was seen ten or more times. This chain connects TRBV6-4 to TRBJ2-1; a weak D match, TRBD1 (5 bases). Looked up from germline, CDR1 is MRHNA and CDR2 is SNTAGT. Trimming removed 0 bases from V and 10 bases from J, with 13 bases in between. This CDR3 is 14 amino acids long. CDR3 amino acids: CASSDSTQGYEQFF. CDR3 DNA sequence: TGTGCCAGCAGTGACTCTACCCAGGGCTACGAGCAGTTCTTC.

The gene calls are TRBV2 and TRBJ2-7; 9 positions match TRBD1. This CDR3 has 14 amino acids. CDR1 is SNHLY and CDR2 is FYNNEI in the germline V gene. V shed 4 bases and J 5 bases; nucleotides not matched to a gene: 6. CDR3: CASSARTGEHEQYF. DNA for the CDR3: TGTGCCAGCAGTGCCCGGACAGGGGAACACGAGCAGTACTTC.

This clonotype showed up many times. The CDR3 spells CASSLVGAGIGNTIYF. CDR3 coding DNA: TGCGCCAGCAGCTTGGTCGGTGCGGGGATCGGAAACACCATATATTTT. The genes are TRBV5-1 and TRBJ1-3; no definite D call. Deletions cut 0 bases from V and 4 bases from J, with 14 bases between. The length of the CDR3 is 16 residues. Germline V gives CDR1 SGHRS, CDR2 YFSETQ.

There are a few counts of this clonotype. The chain combines TRBV6-5 with TRBJ1-1; possibly TRBD1 for D (6 bases). V lost 7 bases to trimming and J lost 0 bases, with 12 bases between them. CDR3 length equals 14 residues. Germline V CDR1 and CDR2: MNHEY, SVGAGI. The chain's CDR3 is CASNRATMNTEAFF. CDR3 bases: TGTGCCAGCAACAGGGCTACTATGAACACTGAAGCTTTCTTT.

The V gene is TRBV2, the J gene TRBJ1-2; 7 bases agree with TRBD1. The CDR3 is made up of 14 amino acids. The V gene's germline CDR1 is SNHLY and CDR2 FYNNEI. V was pared by 5 bases and J by 12 bases, with 15 bases of the junction left unmatched. Here the CDR3 reads CASSFTGQSRRDTF. The CDR3 nucleotides read TGTGCCAGCAGTTTTACGGGACAGAGTAGGCGGGACACCTTC.

This chain links TRBV6-5 with TRBJ2-7, with 7 bases matching TRBD1. CDR1 and CDR2 from the germline V gene are MNHEY and SVGAGI. The CDR3 loop spans 15 amino acids. The junction had 5 bases not matched to a gene; V was cut back by 2 bases and J by 1 base. The CDR3 sequence is CASSYNGQESYEQYF. CDR3 sequence (DNA): TGTGCCAGCAGTTACAACGGACAGGAATCCTACGAGCAGTACTTC.

V gene TRBV24-1 combines with J gene TRBJ1-5; D gene unclear. V was pared by 4 bases and J by 11 bases, with 14 bases between. CDR3 length: 13 amino acids. CDR1 KGHDR and CDR2 SFDVKD come from the germline V gene. As DNA, the CDR3 is TGTGCCACCAGTGAAAAGGGAAGCGAGACCCAGCATTTT. This translates into CATSEKGSETQHF.

The table lists this clonotype with many counts. The rearrangement uses TRBV7-2 and TRBJ1-2; unclear D gene. The CDR3 length is 13 residues. Trimming pared 6 bases from V and 1 base from J, leaving 9 bases between. Germline V CDR1 and CDR2: SGHTA, FQGNSA. The CDR3 DNA is TGTGCCAGCAGAGAAGACGGTAACTATGGCTACACCTTC. It yields the protein CASREDGNYGYTF.